The source of this T cell receptor beta chain is a study of blood T cell repertoires in COVID-19. Study background: The United States, Italy and Spain supplied acute and convalescent COVID-19 samples.

Living in 24 US areas, the participants were between 18 and 89 years of age. In assigning cohorts, the study relied on participant-reported clinical history. Two consecutive negative NP/OP PCR tests, clearance, or resolved symptoms defined Cohort 3 recovery. The CDR3 has 14 residues. The V end lost 5 bases, the J end lost 0 bases, and 8 bases lay between the germline ends. Germline CDR1 and CDR2: SGHRS and YFSETQ. Measured with immunoSEQ multiplex PCR; TCRdb has only the in-frame clones, and not every one. The sample has roughly 200,000 clones; less than 85% are singletons. Specimen: PBMCs or T cells enriched from blood (not recorded which). The sequence came from a man in his forties who had recovered from COVID-19. J is TRBJ1-4 and V is TRBV5-1; the D is unclear. This CDR3 reads CASRRDATNEKLFF. Here the CDR3 DNA reads TGCGCCAGCAGGCGGGATGCAACTAATGAAAAACTGTTTTTT. Complete variable domain (other parts from reference TRBV5-1 and TRBJ1-4): KAGVTQTPRYLIKTRGQQVTLSCSPISGHRSVSWYQQTPGQGLQFLFEYFSETQRNKGNFPGRFSGRQFSNSRSEMNVSTLELGDSALYLCASRRDATNEKLFFGSGTQLSVL.